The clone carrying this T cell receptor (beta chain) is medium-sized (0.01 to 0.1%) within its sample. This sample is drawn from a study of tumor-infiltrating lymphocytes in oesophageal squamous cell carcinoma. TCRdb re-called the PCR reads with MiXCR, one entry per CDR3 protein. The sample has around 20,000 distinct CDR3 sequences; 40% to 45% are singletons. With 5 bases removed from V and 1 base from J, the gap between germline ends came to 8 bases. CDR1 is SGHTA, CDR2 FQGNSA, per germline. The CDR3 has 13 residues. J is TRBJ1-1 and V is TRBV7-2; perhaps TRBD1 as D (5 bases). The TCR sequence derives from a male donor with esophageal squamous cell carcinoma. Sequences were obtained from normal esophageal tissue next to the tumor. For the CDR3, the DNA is TGTGCCAGCAGCGCGCAGGGGAACACTGAAGCTTTCTTT. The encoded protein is CASSAQGNTEAFF.